The present T cell receptor beta chain was sequenced within a study of post-analysis software for immune sequencing data. At the level of the study: Included among the disease courses, which were recorded for the cohort, were relapsing-remitting, secondary progressive and progressive-relapsing multiple sclerosis. Whole-study findings and limits: By F measure, samples from a shared preparation batch strongly co-clustered. Elevated frequency relative to controls characterized roughly five TRBV segments in patients, TRBV5-6, TRBV5-1 and TRBV20-1 among them. Compared against controls, patients with multiple sclerosis displayed significantly lower normalized Chao1 diversity.

Every TCR beta cDNA library bore unique molecular identifiers. cDNA molecules numbering some 500,000 came from roughly 1 to 10 million T cells. TCRdb reprocessed the PCR reads with MiXCR, giving one entry per CDR3 protein. This sample has roughly 800,000 distinct CDR3 sequences; about 57% occur once, and the top ten carry under 6%. In regard to this clonotype: Its antigen is unidentified. Because it lacks the conserved phenylalanine or tryptophan at the end, this CDR3 is likely a read error.

CDR1 and CDR2 (germline): SGHRS, YFSETQ. The germline V and J ends were trimmed by 1 base and 5 bases, with 12 bases remaining between them. The CDR3 runs 14 residues. This TCR came from a girl aged 10 to 17 with multiple sclerosis. The chain has TRBV5-1 and TRBJ2-5, with D possibly called TRBD1 or TRBD2 (7 bases each). The sequencing input was blood. CDR3 region: CASSLSGGGETQYI. CDR3 coding DNA: TGCGCCAGCAGCTTGTCAGGGGGAGGGGAGACCCAGTACATC.